The 15 T cell receptor beta chains in this list originate from one sample, sequenced in a study of T-cell reconstitution after alpha-beta-depleted transplantation in children. Unique molecular identifiers were incorporated when the TCRbeta library was constructed. TCRdb recomputed calls from the PCR reads with MiXCR, one row per CDR3 protein. The data contain fewer than 750,000 distinct CDR3 sequences, around 27% of them singletons. This specimen was PBMCs, taken before TCRalphabeta/CD19-depleted stem cell transplant. The receptors were sampled from a boy under two years old with Wiskott-Aldrich syndrome, due to receive a stem cell transplant.

This clonotype was picked up a small number of times. This sequence joins TRBV20-1 and TRBJ1-2, with 8 bases that match TRBD1. Germline V lookup: CDR1 DFQATT, CDR2 SNEGSKA (reference sequence). Germline trimming cut 2 bases from V and 7 bases from J; bases unmatched to any gene: 3. The CDR3 totals 12 residues. The CDR3 DNA sequence: TGCAGTGCTAGACAGGGGGCGGGTGGCTACACCTTC. Translated: CSARQGAGGYTF.

The chain joins TRBV29-1 to TRBJ2-3; TRBD2 matches 10 bases. Germline V gene lookup returns CDR1 SQVTM and CDR2 ANQGSEA. This CDR3 has 16 amino acids. J lost 0 bases, V lost 1 base, and 4 bases had no gene match. The CDR3 loop is CSVEGTSGTSTDTQYF. In DNA form, the CDR3 reads TGCAGCGTTGAAGGGACTAGCGGAACTAGCACAGATACGCAGTATTTT.

This clonotype turned up a few times. The chain employs TRBV11-2 and TRBJ2-1; D not resolved. V dropped 5 bases and J dropped 5 bases, with 13 bases sitting between them. Germline-derived CDR1 and CDR2 are SGHAT and FQNNGV. The CDR3 covers 14 residues. The CDR3 nucleotides read TGTGCCAGCAGCCCAGACCTAGTTCACAATGAGCAGTTCTTC. This sequence encodes CASSPDLVHNEQFF.

The rearrangement joins TRBV29-1 to TRBJ2-1; TRBD2 matches 9 bases. Germline trimming cut 7 bases from V and 3 bases from J; bases unmatched to any gene: 16. The germline CDR1 and CDR2 sequences are SQVTM and ANQGSEA. This CDR3 has 17 residues. CDR3 region: CSAEGRSSGTHYNEQFF. In DNA form, the CDR3 reads TGCAGCGCCGAAGGGAGGTCTAGCGGGACCCACTACAATGAGCAGTTCTTC.

This clonotype came up a few times. This chain connects TRBV12-3 or TRBV12-4 to TRBJ2-5; 13 positions match TRBD2. J was trimmed by 4 bases and V by 6 bases; bases with no gene match: 5. The CDR3 runs 15 residues. The CDR3 here is CASSGRTSGRETQYF. The CDR3 DNA follows: TGTGCCAGCAGCGGCCGGACTAGCGGGAGAGAGACCCAGTACTTC.

This chain links TRBV29-1 with TRBJ2-5; 7 positions match TRBD1. The CDR3 loop spans 13 amino acids. Germline loops: CDR1 SQVTM, CDR2 ANQGSEA. V lost 3 bases to trimming and J lost 2 bases; unmatched junction nucleotides: 3. The CDR3 loop is CSVDRGIQETQYF. CDR3 sequence (DNA): TGCAGCGTTGACAGGGGGATACAAGAGACCCAGTACTTC.

This sequence joins TRBV20-1 and TRBJ2-1; TRBD2 aligns across 7 bases. This CDR3 spans 15 amino acids. V dropped 4 bases and J dropped 4; count of bases not matched to a gene: 10. Germline V gene data show CDR1 as DFQATT and CDR2 as SNEGSKA (reference sequence). CDR3 region: CSATTGRPQYNEQFF. CDR3 sequence (DNA): TGCAGTGCTACCACCGGGAGGCCGCAATACAATGAGCAGTTCTTC.

In its sample, this clonotype was seen a few times. The V and J genes are TRBV12-3 or TRBV12-4 and TRBJ2-7, with 7 bases that match TRBD2. The CDR3 has 14 residues. V lost 7 bases, J lost 2 bases, and 8 bases stayed unmatched. CDR3 DNA: TGTGCCAGCAAAAAGGCTAGCGGAACCTACGAGCAGTACTTC. It yields the protein CASKKASGTYEQYF.

This sequence joins TRBV5-1 and TRBJ2-7, with 7 bases matching TRBD1. This CDR3 is built from 14 residues. CDR1 and CDR2 (germline): SGHRS, YFSETQ. The V gene end was trimmed by 1 base and the J gene end by 3 bases; junction bases not matched to a gene: 4. CDR3 amino acids: CASSLQGVIYEQYF. The CDR3 nucleotides are TGCGCCAGCAGCTTGCAGGGGGTGATCTACGAGCAGTACTTC.

The chain recombines TRBV5-1 with TRBJ2-5; 7 nucleotides line up with TRBD2. The CDR3 has 15 amino acids. Germline assignment: CDR1 SGHRS and CDR2 YFSETQ. V shed 4 bases, J shed 5 bases, and the junction held 11 bases outside the gene matches. CDR3 in amino acids: CASSPRDYQRETQYF. The CDR3 nucleotides are TGCGCCAGCAGCCCCCGGGACTACCAGAGGGAGACCCAGTACTTC.

This clonotype was detected only a few times. CDR3 region: CASSIGSTSRADTQYF. In nucleotides, the CDR3 is TGCGCCAGCAGCATTGGCTCGACTAGTCGGGCAGATACGCAGTATTTT. The J gene is TRBJ2-3, the V gene TRBV5-1; tentatively, D is TRBD2 (6 bases). V lost 4 bases, J lost 4 bases, and 19 bases lay in between. CDR1 SGHRS and CDR2 YFSETQ come from the germline V gene. The CDR3 covers 16 residues.

In this sample, this clonotype turned up many times. The chain employs TRBV15 and TRBJ2-7; TRBD1 agrees at 7 bases. The trim removed 5 bases at V and 0 bases at J, leaving 4 bases unmatched. This CDR3 contains 14 residues. Germline assignment: CDR1 LNHNV and CDR2 YYDKDF (reference sequence). The CDR3 is CATSVGGASYEQYF. The CDR3 DNA is TGTGCCACCAGCGTAGGGGGCGCCTCCTACGAGCAGTACTTC.

In this sample, this clonotype turned up a few times. The chain has TRBV5-1 and TRBJ2-2, with D perhaps TRBD1 or TRBD2 (5 bases each). Germline CDR1 and CDR2: SGHRS and YFSETQ. Trimming stripped 6 bases from V and 4 bases from J, with 10 bases between. This CDR3 has 13 residues. CDR3 sequence reads: CASMRGTTGELFF. The CDR3, as DNA: TGCGCCAGCATGAGGGGAACCACCGGGGAGCTGTTTTTT.

The chain is built from TRBV20-1 and TRBJ2-3, with 7 bases matching TRBD2. V was pared by 6 bases and J by 6 bases, with 12 bases of the junction left unmatched. The CDR3 length is 14 residues. Per the germline V gene, CDR1 is DFQATT and CDR2 is SNEGSKA (reference sequence). For the CDR3, the DNA is TGCAGTGCGGTCTTCGGGACTATCTCTGATACGCAGTATTTT. It yields the protein CSAVFGTISDTQYF.

This chain links TRBV2 with TRBJ2-1; either TRBD1 or TRBD2 may fit D (5 bases each). With 3 bases removed from V and 4 bases from J, the gap between germline ends came to 10 bases. Looked up from germline, CDR1 is SNHLY and CDR2 is FYNNEI. The CDR3 covers 14 residues. DNA for the CDR3: TGTGCCAGCAGTGAGGGACCGGGGTACAATGAGCAGTTCTTC. Protein sequence: CASSEGPGYNEQFF. Using reference TRBV2 and TRBJ2-1 for the parts outside the CDR3, the full variable domain is EPEVTQTPSHQVTQMGQEVILRCVPISNHLYFYWYRQILGQKVEFLVSFYNNEISEKSEIFDDQFSVERPDGSNFTLKIRSTKLEDSAMYFCASSEGPGYNEQFFGPGTRLTVL.